Listed below are T cell receptor beta chains from one sample, sequenced in a study of post-analysis software for immune sequencing data. Using its own MiXCR run on the PCR reads, TCRdb lists one record per CDR3 protein. The sample contains hundreds of thousands of distinct CDR3 sequences, less than 40% of which appear only once. The sequencing sample was made of blood. These TCRs come from a girl between 5 and 17 years old with multiple sclerosis. Both conserved end residues are part of each CDR3. Fields, in order: V gene, D gene, clone size, J gene, CDR3 protein, CDR3 DNA. The D gene is left open where the match is weak. Only part of the rows carry a size: once, few, many, or a class if the clone is expanded.

TRBV29-1	TRBD1	NA	TRBJ2-7	CSVAEGAGEQYF	TGCAGCGTTGCTGAGGGGGCTGGGGAGCAGTACTTC
TRBV7-9	NA	NA	TRBJ2-5	CASSLTLGQEETQYF	TGTGCCAGCAGCCTAACGCTGGGGCAGGAGGAGACCCAGTACTTC
TRBV24-1	TRBD1	many	TRBJ1-2	CATSDRGTGGYGYTF	TGTGCCACCAGTGACCGAGGGACAGGGGGCTATGGCTACACCTTC
TRBV28	TRBD2	NA	TRBJ2-3	CASSLWRLAGGTDTQYF	TGTGCCAGCAGTTTATGGCGACTAGCGGGGGGCACAGATACGCAGTATTTT
TRBV6-5	NA	few	TRBJ1-1	CASSYSWGTEAFF	TGTGCCAGCAGTTACTCTTGGGGCACTGAAGCTTTCTTT
TRBV4-1	NA	NA	TRBJ1-1	CASSFGAGGNTEAFF	TGCGCCAGCAGCTTCGGGGCGGGGGGGAACACTGAAGCTTTCTTT
TRBV4-1	TRBD1	NA	TRBJ2-7	CASSQADRGYEQYF	TGCGCCAGCAGCCAAGCGGACAGGGGCTACGAGCAGTACTTC
TRBV7-9	TRBD1	few	TRBJ2-1	CASSPPRDRGGNEQFF	TGTGCCAGCAGCCCGCCCCGGGACAGGGGAGGTAATGAGCAGTTCTTC
TRBV14	NA	few	TRBJ1-1	CASSPLRDTEAFF	TGTGCCAGCAGCCCTTTACGGGACACTGAAGCTTTCTTT
TRBV6-1	TRBD1	few	TRBJ1-1	CASSEARDRPRAEAFF	TGTGCCAGCAGTGAAGCTAGGGACAGACCCAGGGCTGAAGCTTTCTTT
TRBV27	TRBD1	NA	TRBJ1-1	CASSPWTGHTEAFF	TGTGCCAGCAGTCCATGGACAGGGCACACTGAAGCTTTCTTT
TRBV27	NA	few	TRBJ2-3	CASSPRTRADTQYF	TGTGCCAGCAGCCCCCGGACTCGAGCAGATACGCAGTATTTT
TRBV12-3/TRBV12-4	NA	NA	TRBJ1-1	CASSPSGGNWFTEAFF	TGTGCCAGCAGTCCTTCCGGGGGTAACTGGTTCACTGAAGCTTTCTTT
TRBV28	NA	few	TRBJ2-3	CASSSTSFSADTQYF	TGTGCCAGCAGTTCGACATCCTTTTCAGCAGATACGCAGTATTTT
TRBV13	TRBD2	NA	TRBJ2-5	CASSSRTSGGLQETQYF	TGTGCCAGCAGCTCCCGGACTAGCGGGGGGCTTCAAGAGACCCAGTACTTC
TRBV7-9	NA	NA	TRBJ2-5	CASSFQGLVRETQYF	TGTGCCAGCAGCTTCCAAGGCCTAGTGCGTGAGACCCAGTACTTC
TRBV7-9	NA	few	TRBJ1-2	CASSLSPGANYGYTF	TGTGCCAGCAGCTTATCCCCAGGGGCAAACTATGGCTACACCTTC
TRBV13	NA	few	TRBJ1-5	CASSLPGDNQPQHF	TGTGCCAGCAGCTTGCCGGGGGACAATCAGCCCCAGCATTTT
TRBV7-9	NA	few	TRBJ2-7	CASSLGKVGSYEQYF	TGTGCCAGCAGCTTAGGCAAGGTCGGCTCCTACGAGCAGTACTTC
TRBV25-1	NA	few	TRBJ2-3	CASRDVGTLSTDTQYF	TGTGCCAGCAGGGACGTCGGCACCCTTAGCACAGATACGCAGTATTTT
TRBV10-2	TRBD2	NA	TRBJ2-1	CASSESVWAGGTGDEQFF	TGCGCCAGCAGTGAGAGTGTATGGGCGGGGGGAACGGGGGATGAGCAGTTCTTC
TRBV20-1	TRBD1	NA	TRBJ2-1	CSARAQTGSSYNEQFF	TGCAGTGCTAGAGCTCAGACAGGGTCCTCCTACAATGAGCAGTTCTTC
TRBV20-1	TRBD1	NA	TRBJ1-5	CSGANRGQPQHF	TGCAGTGGGGCAAACAGGGGCCAGCCCCAGCATTTT
TRBV9	TRBD1	NA	TRBJ1-2	CASSARQGATVGYTF	TGTGCCAGCAGCGCGAGACAGGGGGCAACGGTTGGCTACACCTTC
TRBV20-1	TRBD1	NA	TRBJ2-2	CSASLLGQGFTGELFF	TGCAGTGCTTCACTCCTTGGACAGGGTTTCACCGGGGAGCTGTTTTTT
TRBV4-1	NA	many	TRBJ2-7	CASSQDTASSYEQYF	TGCGCCAGCAGCCAAGACACGGCCTCATCCTACGAGCAGTACTTC
TRBV20-1	NA	NA	TRBJ2-6	CSARDGSSGANVLTF	TGCAGTGCTAGAGATGGGAGCTCTGGGGCCAACGTCCTGACTTTC
TRBV6-5	NA	NA	TRBJ1-6	CASRESLIGGNSPLHF	TGTGCCAGCAGGGAATCTTTGATCGGGGGGAATTCACCCCTCCACTTT